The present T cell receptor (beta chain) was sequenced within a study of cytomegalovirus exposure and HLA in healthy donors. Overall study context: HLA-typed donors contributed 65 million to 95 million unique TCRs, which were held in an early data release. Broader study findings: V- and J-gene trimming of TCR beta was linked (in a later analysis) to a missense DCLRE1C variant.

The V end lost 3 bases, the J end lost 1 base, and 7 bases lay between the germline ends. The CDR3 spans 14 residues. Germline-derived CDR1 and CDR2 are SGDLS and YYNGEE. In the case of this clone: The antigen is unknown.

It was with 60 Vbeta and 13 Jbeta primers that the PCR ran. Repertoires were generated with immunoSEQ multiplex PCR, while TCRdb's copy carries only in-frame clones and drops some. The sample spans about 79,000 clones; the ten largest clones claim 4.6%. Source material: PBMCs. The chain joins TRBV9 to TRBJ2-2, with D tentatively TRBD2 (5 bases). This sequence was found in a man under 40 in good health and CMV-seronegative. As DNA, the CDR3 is TGTGCCAGCAGCGGAGGGCTGAACACCGGGGAGCTGTTTTTT. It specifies CASSGGLNTGELFF.